This T cell receptor beta chain came from a study of cytomegalovirus exposure and HLA in healthy donors. V was clipped by 1 base and J by 11 bases, with 20 bases between them. Germline CDR1 reads MNHNS; CDR2 reads SASEGT. The CDR3 is 15 residues long. About this clone itself: What it binds is unknown.

Vbeta (60) and Jbeta (13) primers were used in the PCR. The table came from immunoSEQ multiplex PCR; TCRdb's copy has only in-frame clones and leaves some out. The repertoire has 250,000 to 350,000 clones, 72% of them found once; the top ten carry around 2%. Findings of the study overall: Productive status was seen about 90% or about 30% of the time for most TCR beta V segments in an earlier analysis.

The source of this sequence is a female donor in good health and CMV-seronegative. Sequenced sample: PBMCs. The V gene is TRBV6-1, the J gene TRBJ2-5, with TRBD1 as a possible D gene (5 bases). CDR3 bases: TGTGCCAGCAGTGAAGGCAGGGCAGGAAATGAGGAGCAGTACTTC. Its protein is CASSEGRAGNEEQYF.